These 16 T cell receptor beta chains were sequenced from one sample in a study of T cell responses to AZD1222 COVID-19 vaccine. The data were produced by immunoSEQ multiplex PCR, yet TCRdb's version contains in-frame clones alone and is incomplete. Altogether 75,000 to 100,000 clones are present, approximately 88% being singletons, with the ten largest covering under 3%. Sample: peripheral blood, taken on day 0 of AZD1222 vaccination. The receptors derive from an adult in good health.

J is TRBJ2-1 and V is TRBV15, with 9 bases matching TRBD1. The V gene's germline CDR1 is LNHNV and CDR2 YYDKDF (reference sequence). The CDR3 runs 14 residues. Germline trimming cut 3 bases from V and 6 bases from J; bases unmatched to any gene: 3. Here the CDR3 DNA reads TGTGCCACCAGCAGGGGACAGGGTGGCAATGAGCAGTTCTTC. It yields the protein CATSRGQGGNEQFF.

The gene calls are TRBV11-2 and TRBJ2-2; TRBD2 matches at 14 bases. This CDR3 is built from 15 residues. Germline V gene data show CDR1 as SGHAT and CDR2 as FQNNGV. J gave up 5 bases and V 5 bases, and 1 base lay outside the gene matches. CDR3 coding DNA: TGTGCCAGCAGCCGACTAGCGGGAGGGACCGGGGAGCTGTTTTTT. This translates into CASSRLAGGTGELFF.

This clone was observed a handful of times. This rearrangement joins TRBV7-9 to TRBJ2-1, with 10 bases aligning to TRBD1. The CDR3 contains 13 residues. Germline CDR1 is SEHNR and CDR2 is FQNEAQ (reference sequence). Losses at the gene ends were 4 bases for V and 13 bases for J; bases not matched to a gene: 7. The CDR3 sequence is CASSSYGQGGQFF. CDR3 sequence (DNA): TGTGCCAGCAGCTCTTACGGACAGGGGGGACAGTTCTTC.

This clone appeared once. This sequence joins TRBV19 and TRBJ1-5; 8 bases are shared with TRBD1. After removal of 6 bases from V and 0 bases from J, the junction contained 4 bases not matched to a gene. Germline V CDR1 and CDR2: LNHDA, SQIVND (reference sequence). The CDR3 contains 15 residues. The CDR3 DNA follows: TGTGCCAGTAGGACGACAGGGGTTAGCAATCAGCCCCAGCATTTT. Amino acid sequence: CASRTTGVSNQPQHF.

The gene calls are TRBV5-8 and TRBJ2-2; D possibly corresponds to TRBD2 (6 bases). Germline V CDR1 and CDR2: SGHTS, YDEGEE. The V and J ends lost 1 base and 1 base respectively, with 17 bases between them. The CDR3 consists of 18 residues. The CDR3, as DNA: TGTGCCAGCAGCTTGTTTTTACGTAGCGGAGAGAACACCGGGGAGCTGTTTTTT. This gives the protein CASSLFLRSGENTGELFF.

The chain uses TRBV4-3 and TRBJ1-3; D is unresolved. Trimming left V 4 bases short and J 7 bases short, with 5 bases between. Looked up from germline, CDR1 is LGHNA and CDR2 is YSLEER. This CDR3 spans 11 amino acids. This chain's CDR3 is CASSPGNTIYF. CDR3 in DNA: TGCGCCAGCAGCCCCGGGAACACCATATATTTT.

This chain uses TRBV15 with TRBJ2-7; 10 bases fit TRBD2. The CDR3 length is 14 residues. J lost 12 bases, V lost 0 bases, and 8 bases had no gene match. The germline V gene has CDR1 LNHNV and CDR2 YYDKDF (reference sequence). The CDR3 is CATSRDAGTSESYF. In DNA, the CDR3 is TGTGCCACCAGCAGAGATGCGGGGACTAGCGAGTCGTACTTC.

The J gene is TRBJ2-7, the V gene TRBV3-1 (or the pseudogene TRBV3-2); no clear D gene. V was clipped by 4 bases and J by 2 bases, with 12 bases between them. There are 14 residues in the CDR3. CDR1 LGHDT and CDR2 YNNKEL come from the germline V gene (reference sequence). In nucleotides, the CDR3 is TGTGCCAGCAGCCGGGGAATCCGGACCTACGAGCAGTACTTC. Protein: CASSRGIRTYEQYF.

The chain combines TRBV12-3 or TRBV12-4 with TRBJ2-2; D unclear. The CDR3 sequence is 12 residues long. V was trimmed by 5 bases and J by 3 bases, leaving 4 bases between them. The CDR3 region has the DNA TGTGCCAGCAGTAGGGACACCGGGGAGCTGTTTTTT. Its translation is CASSRDTGELFF.

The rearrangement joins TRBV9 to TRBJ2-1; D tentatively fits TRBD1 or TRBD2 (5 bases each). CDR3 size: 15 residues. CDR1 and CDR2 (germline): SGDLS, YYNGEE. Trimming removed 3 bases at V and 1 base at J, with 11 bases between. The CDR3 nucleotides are TGTGCCAGCAGCGCGGGGACCGTTTCCTACAATGAGCAGTTCTTC. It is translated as CASSAGTVSYNEQFF.

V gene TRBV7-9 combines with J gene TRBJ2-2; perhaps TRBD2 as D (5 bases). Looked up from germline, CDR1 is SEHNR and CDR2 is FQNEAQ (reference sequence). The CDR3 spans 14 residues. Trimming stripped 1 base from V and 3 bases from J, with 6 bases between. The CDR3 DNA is TGTGCCAGCAGCTTAGGAGGGTACACCGGGGAGCTGTTTTTT. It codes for CASSLGGYTGELFF.

The CDR3 DNA reads TGTGCCAGCAGTGAAAGGGACTCCGGGACTAGCACAGATACGCAGTATTTT. Protein: CASSERDSGTSTDTQYF. The V gene is TRBV2, the J gene TRBJ2-3, with D tentatively TRBD2 (6 bases). Germline-derived CDR1 and CDR2 are SNHLY and FYNNEI. The CDR3 has 17 amino acids. Trimming took off 2 bases at V and 0 bases at J, with 15 bases between the two ends.

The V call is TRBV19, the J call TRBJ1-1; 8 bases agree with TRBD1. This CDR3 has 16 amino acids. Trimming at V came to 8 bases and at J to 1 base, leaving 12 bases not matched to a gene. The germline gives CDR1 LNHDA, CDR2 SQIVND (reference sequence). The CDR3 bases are TGTGCCAGTCAATTTTATACAGGGGGTACGAACACTGAAGCTTTCTTT. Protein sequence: CASQFYTGGTNTEAFF.

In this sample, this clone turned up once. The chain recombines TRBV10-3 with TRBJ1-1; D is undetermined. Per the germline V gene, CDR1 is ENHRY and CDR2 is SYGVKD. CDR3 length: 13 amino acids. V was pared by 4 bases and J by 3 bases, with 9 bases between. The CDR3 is CAISVNGDTEAFF. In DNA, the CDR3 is TGTGCCATCAGTGTTAACGGGGACACTGAAGCTTTCTTT.

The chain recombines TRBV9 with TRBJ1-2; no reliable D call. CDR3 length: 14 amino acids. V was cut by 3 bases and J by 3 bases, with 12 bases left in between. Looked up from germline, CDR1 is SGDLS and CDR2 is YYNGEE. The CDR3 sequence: CASSGKEDYYGYTF. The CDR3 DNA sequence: TGTGCCAGCAGCGGTAAGGAGGACTACTATGGCTACACCTTC.

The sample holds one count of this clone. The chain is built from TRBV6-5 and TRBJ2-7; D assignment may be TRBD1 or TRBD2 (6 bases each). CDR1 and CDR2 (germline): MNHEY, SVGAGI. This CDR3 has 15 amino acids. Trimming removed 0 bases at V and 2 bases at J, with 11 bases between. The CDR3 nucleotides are TGTGCCAGCAGTTACTCAGGGGGGCGCGCCTACGAGCAGTACTTC. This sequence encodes CASSYSGGRAYEQYF.